The next 24 T cell receptor beta chains were all read from a single sample in a study of T-cell memory formation after mild COVID-19. TCRdb ran MiXCR on the 5' RACE reads and lists one entry per CDR3 protein. The sample yields about half a million distinct CDR3 sequences, around a sixth seen once. The sequencing input was PBMCs or a T cell subset sorted from them (not recorded which). The receptor source for this set is an adult woman who had mild COVID-19 (a few samples of this study predate the infection). Cell type and time point are not known.

The chain links TRBV9 to TRBJ2-2, with D possibly TRBD1 on 5 matching bases. The length of the CDR3 is 16 residues. Germline V CDR1 and CDR2: SGDLS, YYNGEE. The ends were cut back, 4 bases at V and 5 bases at J, with 18 bases in the middle. CDR3 nucleotides: TGTGCCAGCAGCCCACGGATTGGGAAGGGGACCGGGGAGCTGTTTTTT. Its translation is CASSPRIGKGTGELFF.

This clonotype has more than one count but fewer than ten. V gene TRBV15 combines with J gene TRBJ2-4; maybe TRBD1 (6 bases). V lost 0 bases and J lost 1, with 10 bases in between. Germline values: CDR1 LNHNV, CDR2 YYDKDF (reference sequence). The CDR3 sequence is 16 residues long. CDR3 DNA: TGTGCCACCAGCAGAGATACCCAGGGGGCCAAAAACATTCAGTACTTC. Translating it yields CATSRDTQGAKNIQYF.

This clonotype came up many times. This chain connects TRBV4-1 to TRBJ2-3; TRBD2 aligns across 8 bases. CDR1 MGHRA and CDR2 YSYEKL come from the germline V gene. The CDR3 length is 14 residues. Germline trimming cut 1 base from V and 3 bases from J; bases unmatched to any gene: 0. In DNA form, the CDR3 reads TGCGCCAGCAGCCAAGGACTAGCGACAGATACGCAGTATTTT. As protein: CASSQGLATDTQYF.

This clonotype was seen only a few times. V usage is TRBV24-1 and J usage is TRBJ1-1, with 11 bases fitting TRBD1. This CDR3 has 14 residues. Trimming cost V 5 bases and J 3 bases; bases outside gene matches: 1. CDR1 KGHDR and CDR2 SFDVKD come from the germline V gene. The DNA for the CDR3 is TGTGCCACCAGTGGGGGACAGGGGGACACTGAAGCTTTCTTT. It encodes CATSGGQGDTEAFF.

This clonotype was detected only a few times. This chain joins TRBV12-3 or TRBV12-4 and TRBJ2-2, with TRBD2 matching over 15 bases. The trim removed 5 bases at V and 6 bases at J, leaving 4 bases unmatched. CDR3 length: 16 amino acids. CDR3 nucleotide sequence: TGTGCCAGCAGTAGGACTAGCGGGAGGGTTGCCGGGGAGCTGTTTTTT. This sequence encodes CASSRTSGRVAGELFF.

This clonotype was seen only a few times. This chain uses TRBV24-1 with TRBJ2-1; 10 nucleotides agree with TRBD2. Germline V gene lookup returns CDR1 KGHDR and CDR2 SFDVKD. The V segment lost 4 bases and the J segment 7 bases; nucleotides outside the gene matches: 12. The CDR3 sequence is 17 residues long. The CDR3 DNA reads TGTGCCACCAGTGACCTCACCCCTAGCGGGGGTTGGAATGAGCAGTTCTTC. This codes for CATSDLTPSGGWNEQFF.

The rearrangement joins TRBV6-2 or TRBV6-3 to TRBJ2-1, with TRBD2 matching over 10 bases. The V and J ends lost 10 bases and 0 bases, in that order; junction bases with no gene match: 12. CDR1 is MNHEY and CDR2 is SVGEGT in the germline V gene. The CDR3 is 17 amino acids. The CDR3 loop reads CATNMGASGSSYNEQFF. CDR3 sequence (DNA): TGTGCCACCAATATGGGGGCTAGCGGGAGCTCCTACAATGAGCAGTTCTTC.

This clonotype was counted at least ten times. V is TRBV6-5 and J is TRBJ2-1, with TRBD2 matching over 8 bases. The CDR3 loop spans 15 amino acids. The V gene end was trimmed by 2 bases and the J gene end by 9 bases; junction bases not matched to a gene: 9. CDR1 and CDR2 from the germline V gene are MNHEY and SVGAGI. The CDR3 is CASSYSGGAMGEQFF. The DNA of the CDR3 is TGTGCCAGCAGTTACAGCGGGGGAGCCATGGGTGAGCAGTTCTTC.

This chain uses TRBV12-3 or TRBV12-4 with TRBJ1-1; possible D gene TRBD1, 5 bases. V was pared by 3 bases and J by 10 bases, with 12 bases between. The CDR3 is 12 amino acids. Here the CDR3 DNA reads TGTGCCAGCAGTTTTTACAGGCAGCCAGCTTTCTTT. Translation: CASSFYRQPAFF.

The sample holds one count of this clonotype. The chain employs TRBV6-2 or TRBV6-3 and TRBJ2-1, with 8 bases lining up with TRBD2. Germline values: CDR1 MNHEY, CDR2 SVGEGT. The V gene end was trimmed by 5 bases and the J gene end by 0 bases; junction bases not matched to a gene: 12. The CDR3 contains 18 residues. In nucleotides, the CDR3 is TGTGCCAGCAGTCCCCGTAGGGTAGCGGGGAGCTCCTACAATGAGCAGTTCTTC. Its protein is CASSPRRVAGSSYNEQFF.

The chain recombines TRBV20-1 with TRBJ2-5, with TRBD1 matching 7 bases. V trimming: 3 bases; J trimming: 4 bases; junction bases outside the gene matches: 17. Germline V gene sequence: CDR1 DFQATT, CDR2 SNEGSKA (reference sequence). The CDR3 spans 17 residues. The CDR3 sequence is CSASGTARGAGVETQYF. The CDR3 nucleotides read TGCAGTGCTAGCGGGACAGCCAGGGGTGCGGGCGTAGAGACCCAGTACTTC.

For this clonotype: An end of the junction differs from the germline gene, which may be a read error. The gene calls are TRBV6-2 or TRBV6-3 and TRBJ1-3; D is unresolved. CDR3 length equals 11 residues. Germline CDR1 reads MNHEY; CDR2 reads SVGEGT. The CDR3 nucleotides are TGTGCCAGCAGTTACGGAGCCTCTAAGAATTTT. This encodes CASSYGASKNF.

The rearrangement uses TRBV20-1 and TRBJ1-3; D is undetermined. Germline V CDR1 and CDR2: DFQATT, SNEGSKA (reference sequence). Trimming cost V 0 bases and J 2 bases, with 8 bases left between them. This CDR3 contains 14 residues. The CDR3: CSARDLRAGNTIYF. CDR3 sequence (DNA): TGCAGTGCTAGAGATTTAAGGGCTGGAAACACCATATATTTT.

This clonotype has a handful of counts. The rearrangement uses TRBV10-3 and TRBJ2-3; 10 positions match TRBD2. Germline CDR1 ENHRY, CDR2 SYGVKD. The CDR3 sequence is 17 residues long. V lost 4 bases to trimming and J lost 0 bases; unmatched junction nucleotides: 7. Here the CDR3 reads CAISGTTSGVSTDTQYF. The CDR3 DNA follows: TGTGCCATCAGTGGGACCACTAGCGGGGTGAGCACAGATACGCAGTATTTT.

The chain combines TRBV27 with TRBJ2-1; 7 bases match TRBD2. The V gene's germline CDR1 is MNHEY and CDR2 SMNVEV (reference sequence). V lost 6 bases to trimming and J lost 4 bases; unmatched junction nucleotides: 6. This CDR3 is built from 14 residues. CDR3: CASRTAGEYNEQFF. The CDR3 nucleotides read TGTGCCAGCAGGACGGCGGGGGAGTACAATGAGCAGTTCTTC.

This clonotype appeared a few times. The chain couples TRBV5-1 to TRBJ1-5, with 7 nucleotides matching TRBD1. The CDR3 runs 15 residues. Germline CDR1 reads SGHRS; CDR2 reads YFSETQ. V lost 1 base, J lost 3 bases, and 4 bases stayed unmatched. CDR3 region: CASSLQGGSNQPQHF. In DNA, the CDR3 is TGCGCCAGCAGCTTGCAGGGGGGCTCCAATCAGCCCCAGCATTTT.

This clonotype was observed a few times. This chain joins TRBV6-2 or TRBV6-3 and TRBJ2-7; D is uncertain. This CDR3 region has 15 residues. V shed 2 bases and J shed 1 base, with 12 bases lying between them. Germline V gene data show CDR1 as MNHEY and CDR2 as SVGEGT. The CDR3 is CASSYVDSFSYEQYF. In DNA, the CDR3 is TGTGCCAGCAGTTACGTGGATTCCTTTTCCTACGAGCAGTACTTC.

The J gene is TRBJ2-3, the V gene TRBV4-1, with D possibly being TRBD2 (6 bases). Trimming cost V 0 bases and J 4 bases, with 8 bases left between them. This CDR3 comprises 14 residues. Germline V gene data show CDR1 as MGHRA and CDR2 as YSYEKL. CDR3 loop: CASSQDGGADTQYF. The CDR3 DNA sequence: TGCGCCAGCAGCCAAGACGGAGGGGCAGATACGCAGTATTTT.

The V and J genes are TRBV20-1 and TRBJ2-2; TRBD2 matches at 11 bases. Losses at the gene ends were 0 bases for V and 2 bases for J; bases not matched to a gene: 8. Germline CDR1 DFQATT, CDR2 SNEGSKA (reference sequence). The CDR3 length is 18 residues. The CDR3 spells CSARDSFSGGVNTGELFF. The CDR3 nucleotides are TGCAGTGCTAGAGATTCGTTTAGCGGGGGGGTTAACACCGGGGAGCTGTTTTTT.

The chain has TRBV15 and TRBJ1-4; 7 positions match TRBD1. With 0 bases clipped from V and 3 bases from J, the junction kept 10 bases outside the gene matches. The germline V gene has CDR1 LNHNV and CDR2 YYDKDF (reference sequence). The CDR3 contains 18 residues. This CDR3 is CATSRDSPTGPANEKLFF. The CDR3 DNA follows: TGTGCCACCAGCAGAGACTCCCCGACAGGGCCGGCTAATGAAAAACTGTTTTTT.

Many counts were recorded for this clonotype. V is TRBV6-4 and J is TRBJ2-3; 7 nucleotides agree with TRBD2. This CDR3 region has 15 residues. V shed 6 bases and J 5 bases; nucleotides not matched to a gene: 11. CDR1 is MRHNA, CDR2 SNTAGT, per germline. The CDR3 here is CASSLSGGSGDTQYF. The CDR3 region has the DNA TGTGCCAGCAGCCTTAGCGGCGGGAGTGGAGATACGCAGTATTTT.

This clonotype has at least ten counts. J is TRBJ2-7 and V is TRBV20-1; tentatively, D is TRBD2 (5 bases). Germline assignment: CDR1 DFQATT and CDR2 SNEGSKA (reference sequence). The CDR3 is 13 amino acids. Between the trimmed V and J ends, which lost 4 bases and 7 bases, there was a span of 17 bases. The CDR3 reads CSAIRGDRREQYF. CDR3 nucleotide sequence: TGCAGTGCTATTCGGGGAGATAGGAGAGAGCAGTACTTC.

This clonotype has a handful of counts. J is TRBJ2-3 and V is TRBV20-1, with D hard to call. In germline, CDR1 is DFQATT, CDR2 SNEGSKA (reference sequence). This CDR3 comprises 13 residues. The germline V and J ends were trimmed by 0 bases and 4 bases, with 8 bases remaining between them. The CDR3 DNA follows: TGCAGTGCTAGAGAGGTCACCTCAGATACGCAGTATTTT. Its translation: CSAREVTSDTQYF.

CDR3 DNA sequence: TGTGCCAGCAGCAAACCGGGACCCGAACACAATGAGCAGTTCTTC. Translating it yields CASSKPGPEHNEQFF. The rearrangement uses TRBV7-9 and TRBJ2-1; D assignment may be TRBD1 or TRBD2 (5 bases each). The CDR3 covers 15 residues. Germline CDR1 and CDR2: SEHNR and FQNEAQ (reference sequence). With 5 bases removed from V and 5 bases from J, the gap between germline ends came to 16 bases.